The rows below give T cell receptor beta chains drawn from one sample of a study of early T cells in non-severe SARS-CoV-2 infection. TCRdb passed the 5' RACE reads through MiXCR, listing each CDR3 protein once. The repertoire holds some 64,000 distinct CDR3 sequences, with 10% as singletons. The specimen was whole blood, collected at baseline. The receptors were sampled from an adult who was a healthcare worker with PCR-confirmed SARS-CoV-2 infection or an uninfected control (not recorded which). The CDR3 runs from the conserved cysteine through the conserved F or W. Fields, in order: clone size, J gene, D gene, V gene, CDR3 DNA, CDR3 protein. D genes are given only for firm matches. Not all rows give a size; the values are once, few, many and, for expanded clones, a class.

size: .
J: TRBJ2-2
D: TRBD2
V: TRBV7-3
DNA: TGTGCCAGCAGACTAGCGGGGTACACCGGGGAGCTGTTTTTT
CDR3: CASRLAGYTGELFF

size: .
J: TRBJ2-1
D: .
V: TRBV18
DNA: TGTGCCAGCTCACCCGGGATAGCGGCCAATGAGCAGTTCTTC
CDR3: CASSPGIAANEQFF

size: few
J: TRBJ2-3
D: TRBD2
V: TRBV7-8
DNA: TGTGCCAGCAGCCCCCTTCATTCGGGAGGGGGGACAGATACGCAGTATTTT
CDR3: CASSPLHSGGGTDTQYF

size: few
J: TRBJ2-3
D: TRBD1
V: TRBV29-1
DNA: TGCAGCGTTGGGGTGGGACAGGGACGCACAGATACGCAGTATTTT
CDR3: CSVGVGQGRTDTQYF

size: .
J: TRBJ1-1
D: TRBD1
V: TRBV27
DNA: TGTGCCAGCAGTCCGGACAGGGTCTGGGTCACTGAAGCTTTCTTT
CDR3: CASSPDRVWVTEAFF

size: few
J: TRBJ2-2
D: .
V: TRBV28
DNA: TGTGCCAGCAGTCACCGACTAGTGGGTGCCGGGGAGCTGTTTTTT
CDR3: CASSHRLVGAGELFF

size: few
J: TRBJ1-1
D: .
V: TRBV19
DNA: TGTGCCAGTAGTACGCTCCTAGACGGGGGCGAAGCTTTCTTT
CDR3: CASSTLLDGGEAFF

size: many
J: TRBJ2-1
D: TRBD2
V: TRBV5-4
DNA: TGTGCCAGCAGCTTGTATACTAGCGGGATATTAAATGAGCAGTTCTTC
CDR3: CASSLYTSGILNEQFF

size: many
J: TRBJ2-1
D: TRBD1
V: TRBV7-3
DNA: TGTGCCAGCAGCCCAGGGACAGACTCCTACAATGAGCAGTTCTTC
CDR3: CASSPGTDSYNEQFF

size: many
J: TRBJ1-1
D: .
V: TRBV6-4
DNA: TGTGCCAGCAGCTCCCCGACCGAAGGGACTGAAGCTTTCTTT
CDR3: CASSSPTEGTEAFF

size: .
J: TRBJ2-7
D: TRBD2
V: TRBV12-3/TRBV12-4
DNA: TGTGCCAGCACCGCAGCGGGGGAATCCTACGAGCAGTACTTC
CDR3: CASTAAGESYEQYF

size: .
J: TRBJ1-1
D: .
V: TRBV27
DNA: TGTGCCAGCAGCCGCGGATTAGGGTCTGAAGCTTTCTTT
CDR3: CASSRGLGSEAFF

size: .
J: TRBJ2-7
D: .
V: TRBV10-3
DNA: TGTGCCATCAGTGTGGACAGCACCTACGAGCAGTACTTC
CDR3: CAISVDSTYEQYF

size: many
J: TRBJ2-2
D: .
V: TRBV5-6
DNA: TGTGCCAGCAGCCTCGGCCCCGCGAACACCGGGGAGCTGTTTTTT
CDR3: CASSLGPANTGELFF

size: .
J: TRBJ2-1
D: .
V: TRBV7-8
DNA: TGTGCCAGCAGTTACCAGGGCCTCGGCAATGAGCAGTTCTTC
CDR3: CASSYQGLGNEQFF

size: .
J: TRBJ2-1
D: .
V: TRBV29-1
DNA: TGCAGCGTTGGTTCCGGGCTTTCCTACAATGAGCAGTTCTTC
CDR3: CSVGSGLSYNEQFF

size: few
J: TRBJ2-3
D: .
V: TRBV6-5
DNA: TGTGCCAGCACAAAAGGCGGGAAGAGGACAGATACGCAGTATTTT
CDR3: CASTKGGKRTDTQYF

size: .
J: TRBJ2-3
D: TRBD2
V: TRBV5-1
DNA: TGCGCCAGCAGCGTCAACCCCCTAGCGGGAGGGCCGGAGGATACGCAGTATTTT
CDR3: CASSVNPLAGGPEDTQYF

size: many
J: TRBJ1-1
D: .
V: TRBV5-6
DNA: TGTGCCAGCAGCTTGGCCCCCGCTGAAGCTTTCTTT
CDR3: CASSLAPAEAFF

size: .
J: TRBJ2-6
D: .
V: TRBV7-9
DNA: TGTGCCAGCATCCATTGGGGAGGTTCTGGTGGGGCCAACGTCCTGACTTTC
CDR3: CASIHWGGSGGANVLTF

size: .
J: TRBJ2-2
D: .
V: TRBV6-6
DNA: TGTGCCAGCAGTTACTTTACGGCCGGGGAGCTGTTTTTT
CDR3: CASSYFTAGELFF

size: .
J: TRBJ2-3
D: TRBD2
V: TRBV5-1
DNA: TGCGCCAGCAGCTTGGAAGGCGGGAGCCGGGATACGCAGTATTTT
CDR3: CASSLEGGSRDTQYF

size: many
J: TRBJ2-2
D: .
V: TRBV6-2/TRBV6-3
DNA: TGTGCCAGCAGTTACGGGAGAAGGGAGCTGTTTTTT
CDR3: CASSYGRRELFF

size: many
J: TRBJ1-4
D: .
V: TRBV27
DNA: TGTGCCAGCAGCCCCAGGGAGAATGAAAAACTGTTTTTT
CDR3: CASSPRENEKLFF